The 30 T cell receptor beta chains given below trace back to one sample, sequenced in a study of cytomegalovirus exposure and HLA in healthy donors. The PCR was carried out with 60 Vbeta primers and 13 Jbeta primers. The method was immunoSEQ multiplex PCR; TCRdb's version includes in-frame clones alone and lacks a portion of them. The sample contains about 140,000 clones, around three quarters of which appear only once. Sequenced input: PBMCs. These receptors originate from a man aged 25 to 45 in good health.

The chain carries TRBV29-1 and TRBJ1-1; no firm D call. Trimming took off 5 bases at V and 1 base at J, with 14 bases between the two ends. Germline V gene data show CDR1 as SQVTM and CDR2 as ANQGSEA. The CDR3 is made up of 14 amino acids. The DNA for the CDR3 is TGCAGCGTTCCAAGCCGGGGAGGGAACACTGAAGCTTTCTTT. Its translation: CSVPSRGGNTEAFF.

The chain has TRBV19 and TRBJ2-1, with 10 bases lining up with TRBD1. CDR1 LNHDA and CDR2 SQIVND come from the germline V gene (reference sequence). J gave up 6 bases and V 4 bases, and 3 bases lay outside the gene matches. CDR3 length: 14 residues. The CDR3 loop is CASSRQGARNEQFF. DNA for the CDR3: TGTGCCAGTAGTAGACAGGGGGCGCGCAATGAGCAGTTCTTC.

The chain has TRBV2 and TRBJ2-1; D not certain. The length of the CDR3 is 11 residues. Germline V lookup: CDR1 SNHLY, CDR2 FYNNEI. V was shortened by 7 bases and J by 6 bases, with 7 bases between the two germline ends. The DNA of the CDR3 is TGTGCCAGCATGCCCAGCAATGAGCAGTTCTTC. Amino acids: CASMPSNEQFF.

The V call is TRBV5-1, the J call TRBJ2-1; 9 bases line up with TRBD1. Trimming cost V 3 bases and J 6 bases; bases outside gene matches: 7. In germline, CDR1 is SGHRS, CDR2 YFSETQ. This CDR3 is built from 15 residues. CDR3 coding DNA: TGCGCCAGCAGCTCCGGGACAGGGATTTCCAATGAGCAGTTCTTC. It translates to CASSSGTGISNEQFF.

V usage is TRBV6-5 and J usage is TRBJ1-1, with D unresolved. The CDR3 has 15 amino acids. The V end lost 0 bases, the J end lost 1 base, and 9 bases lay between the germline ends. CDR1 is MNHEY and CDR2 is SVGAGI in the germline V gene. CDR3 in DNA: TGTGCCAGCAGTTACTCGATCGACTGGAACACTGAAGCTTTCTTT. As protein: CASSYSIDWNTEAFF.

This clone was seen more than once but under ten times. V gene TRBV29-1 combines with J gene TRBJ2-5; D is possibly TRBD2 (5 bases). Germline V gene data show CDR1 as SQVTM and CDR2 as ANQGSEA. The CDR3 sequence is 14 residues long. The germline V and J ends were trimmed by 7 bases and 5 bases, with 20 bases remaining between them. The CDR3 here is CSAAWTLGGETQYF. The CDR3 coding sequence is TGCAGCGCCGCCTGGACCCTGGGCGGGGAGACCCAGTACTTC. Full variable domain (remainder filled in from reference TRBV29-1 and TRBJ2-5): SAVISQKPSRDICQRGTSLTIQCQVDSQVTMMFWYRQQPGQSLTLIATANQGSEATYESGFVIDKFPISRPNLTFSTLTVSNMSPEDSSIYLCSAAWTLGGETQYFGPGTRLLVL.

The chain is built from TRBV2 and TRBJ1-1; no definite D call. The germline CDR1 and CDR2 sequences are SNHLY and FYNNEI. The V and J ends lost 9 bases and 5 bases respectively, with 22 bases between them. The CDR3 covers 15 residues. The CDR3: CASLSVATSSTEAFF. The CDR3 region has the DNA TGTGCCAGTTTATCTGTAGCCACCAGTTCGACTGAAGCTTTCTTT.

Comment on this clone: An end of the junction differs from the germline gene, which may be a read error. The chain is built from TRBV7-9 and TRBJ1-2; TRBD1 is a possible D gene (6 bases). CDR3 size: 14 residues. Germline lookup yields CDR1 SEHNR and CDR2 FQNEAQ (reference sequence). This chain's CDR3 is CSSSKGQPPYGYTF. The DNA of the CDR3 is TGTTCCAGCAGCAAAGGACAGCCCCCCTATGGCTACACCTTC.

A remark on this clone: Different DNA sequences within this sample yield the same CDR3. The V call is TRBV27, the J call TRBJ2-7, with 9 bases that match TRBD1. From germline, CDR1 is MNHEY and CDR2 SMNVEV (reference sequence). This CDR3 is built from 13 residues. V gave up 3 bases and J gave up 4 bases; unmatched junction bases: 1. CDR3 amino acids: CASSFGQGYEQYF. The CDR3 DNA reads TGTGCCAGCAGTTTCGGACAGGGGTACGAGCAGTACTTC.

The chain uses TRBV19 and TRBJ1-1; perhaps TRBD1 as D (6 bases). Germline assignment: CDR1 LNHDA and CDR2 SQIVND (reference sequence). The length of the CDR3 is 15 residues. Trimming cost V 0 bases and J 4 bases, with 12 bases left between them. The CDR3 nucleotides are TGTGCCAGTAGTATAGATCTGCGGGGGGCCACTGAAGCTTTCTTT. This gives the protein CASSIDLRGATEAFF.

This clone showed up just once. The rearrangement links TRBV15 to TRBJ1-4; D is ambiguous. Germline CDR1 reads LNHNV; CDR2 reads YYDKDF (reference sequence). The V gene lost 7 bases and the J gene lost 7 bases, with 13 bases spanning the gap. The CDR3 spans 13 residues. CDR3 bases: TGTGCCACCACCCTGCGGACTGTTGAAAAACTGTTTTTT. Protein sequence: CATTLRTVEKLFF.

This clone occurred a few times. The CDR3 spells CASSTGTGSGNTIYF. The CDR3 DNA reads as TGTGCCAGCAGTACGGGGACAGGGTCTGGAAACACCATATATTTT. The V and J genes are TRBV2 and TRBJ1-3; 9 bases align to TRBD1. V lost 5 bases and J lost 1; bases outside the gene matches: 3. Germline CDR1 and CDR2: SNHLY and FYNNEI. This CDR3 has 15 amino acids. Using reference TRBV2 and TRBJ1-3 for the parts outside the CDR3, the full variable domain is EPEVTQTPSHQVTQMGQEVILRCVPISNHLYFYWYRQILGQKVEFLVSFYNNEISEKSEIFDDQFSVERPDGSNFTLKIRSTKLEDSAMYFCASSTGTGSGNTIYFGEGSWLTVV.

The chain joins TRBV6-5 to TRBJ2-1; a possible D gene is TRBD2 (5 bases). Germline V gene sequence: CDR1 MNHEY, CDR2 SVGAGI. CDR3 length: 16 residues. V was cut by 0 bases and J by 4 bases, with 13 bases left in between. The CDR3 nucleotides read TGTGCCAGCAGTTACTCGAGGGTGCGAGGGTACAATGAGCAGTTCTTC. It encodes CASSYSRVRGYNEQFF.

The V and J genes are TRBV19 and TRBJ2-1; 8 bases line up with TRBD1. With V trimmed by 5 bases and J by 8 bases, 11 bases remained unmatched. This CDR3 is built from 15 residues. Germline CDR1 LNHDA, CDR2 SQIVND (reference sequence). The CDR3 loop reads CASSPGTGPIYEQFF. The CDR3 DNA is TGTGCCAGTAGTCCCGGGACAGGCCCTATATATGAGCAGTTCTTC.

V is TRBV2 and J is TRBJ1-3; D is unclear. Trimming shortened V by 6 bases and J by 0 bases, and 12 bases separated the two germline ends. This CDR3 has 15 residues. The V gene's germline CDR1 is SNHLY and CDR2 FYNNEI. CDR3 in amino acids: CASSKLESSGNTIYF. The DNA for the CDR3 is TGTGCCAGCAGCAAGTTGGAGAGCTCTGGAAACACCATATATTTT.

This clone was seen more than once but under ten times. The chain recombines TRBV11-3 with TRBJ1-1, with TRBD1 identical over 10 bases. This CDR3 is built from 13 residues. CDR1 and CDR2 (germline): SGHNT, YENEEA. V was clipped by 4 bases and J by 4 bases; unmatched bases: 0. The CDR3 is CASSWTGGTEAFF. CDR3 sequence (DNA): TGTGCCAGCAGCTGGACAGGGGGCACTGAAGCTTTCTTT.

J is TRBJ1-1 and V is TRBV5-6; possibly TRBD1 for D (6 bases). Germline loops: CDR1 SGHDT, CDR2 YYEEEE. V was cut by 4 bases and J by 7 bases, with 17 bases left in between. The CDR3 is made up of 14 amino acids. CDR3 nucleotide sequence: TGTGCCAGCAGCCTAACAGGGTGGGGAGATGAAGCTTTCTTT. Residues: CASSLTGWGDEAFF.

Regarding this clone: Other DNA sequences in the same sample also yield this CDR3. V usage is TRBV6-1 and J usage is TRBJ2-7, with D possibly being TRBD1 (5 bases). Trimming cost V 10 bases and J 5 bases, with 24 bases left between them. The CDR3 is 15 residues long. CDR1 is MNHNS, CDR2 SASEGT, per germline. The CDR3 coding sequence is TGTGCCACCACCCGGCCTGTGGCAGGGATCCACGAGCAGTACTTC. Translated: CATTRPVAGIHEQYF.

This chain uses TRBV7-8 with TRBJ2-7; the D gene is possibly TRBD2 (6 bases). V dropped 4 bases and J dropped 3 bases, with 16 bases sitting between them. The CDR3 extends over 15 amino acids. Germline V gene sequence: CDR1 SGHVS, CDR2 FQNEAQ. This chain's CDR3 is CASSSRGSGNYEQYF. CDR3 coding DNA: TGTGCCAGCAGCTCCCGCGGTAGCGGAAACTACGAGCAGTACTTC.

This chain joins TRBV10-3 and TRBJ2-7; TRBD2 aligns across 8 bases. Looked up from germline, CDR1 is ENHRY and CDR2 is SYGVKD. Trimming removed 6 bases from V and 7 bases from J; junction bases left unmatched: 11. This CDR3 region has 14 residues. CDR3 protein: CAISSKAGAGEQYF. DNA of the CDR3: TGTGCCATCAGCTCTAAAGCGGGAGCGGGGGAGCAGTACTTC.

This clone was counted a few times. The chain links TRBV5-1 to TRBJ2-2; 11 bases fit TRBD2. V shed 0 bases and J 5 bases; nucleotides not matched to a gene: 6. This CDR3 comprises 17 residues. Germline lookup yields CDR1 SGHRS and CDR2 YFSETQ. The CDR3 region has the DNA TGCGCCAGCAGCTTGGTTACGGGACTAGCGGCGACCGGGGAGCTGTTTTTT. Encoded protein: CASSLVTGLAATGELFF.

The genes are TRBV4-3 and TRBJ2-2, with 7 nucleotides matching TRBD2. V gave up 4 bases and J gave up 2 bases; unmatched junction bases: 13. The length of the CDR3 is 18 residues. CDR1 is LGHNA and CDR2 is YSLEER in the germline V gene. CDR3 sequence: CASSPRMPSGANTGELFF. CDR3 sequence (DNA): TGCGCCAGCAGCCCCCGAATGCCTAGCGGAGCCAACACCGGGGAGCTGTTTTTT.

There are a few counts of this clone. This chain links TRBV29-1 with TRBJ2-4; the match to TRBD2 covers 10 bases. Germline loops: CDR1 SQVTM, CDR2 ANQGSEA. This CDR3 spans 14 amino acids. V shed 4 bases, J shed 8 bases, and the junction held 8 bases outside the gene matches. The DNA for the CDR3 is TGCAGCGTTGGGCCTAGCGGGAGTAGGCACATTCAGTACTTC. It specifies CSVGPSGSRHIQYF.

Only a few counts were recorded for this clone. The chain couples TRBV9 to TRBJ1-1; D might be TRBD1 (6 bases). CDR1 is SGDLS and CDR2 is YYNGEE in the germline V gene. The germline V and J ends were trimmed by 3 bases and 2 bases, with 14 bases remaining between them. The CDR3 sequence is 15 residues long. The CDR3 protein is CASSGGGGLNTEAFF. Written as DNA, the CDR3 is TGTGCCAGCAGCGGCGGCGGGGGGCTTAACACTGAAGCTTTCTTT.

This rearrangement joins TRBV11-2 to TRBJ2-7; D gene unclear. This CDR3 spans 15 amino acids. Trimming took off 5 bases at V and 2 bases at J, with 16 bases between the two ends. From germline, CDR1 is SGHAT and CDR2 FQNNGV. The CDR3 spells CASSLRPTPTYEQYF. CDR3 nucleotides: TGTGCCAGCAGCCTCCGCCCAACACCAACCTACGAGCAGTACTTC.

The chain has TRBV11-3 and TRBJ2-3, with 12 bases aligning to TRBD2. CDR1 is SGHNT and CDR2 is YENEEA in the germline V gene. The CDR3 covers 16 residues. V lost 1 base to trimming and J lost 1 base; unmatched junction nucleotides: 0. Here the CDR3 DNA reads TGTGCCAGCAGCTTAGGACTAGCGGGAGGCACAGATACGCAGTATTTT. This codes for CASSLGLAGGTDTQYF.

The chain employs TRBV9 and TRBJ2-5; 8 nucleotides match TRBD2. Germline lookup yields CDR1 SGDLS and CDR2 YYNGEE. CDR3 size: 16 residues. Germline trimming cut 4 bases from V and 5 bases from J; bases unmatched to any gene: 13. The CDR3 DNA reads as TGTGCCAGCAGCCCCCGATGGGGTACGGGAGGGGAGACCCAGTACTTC. As protein: CASSPRWGTGGETQYF.

The chain combines TRBV7-7 with TRBJ2-2, with no clear D. The length of the CDR3 is 13 residues. CDR1 SSHAT and CDR2 FNYEAQ come from the germline V gene (reference sequence). Trimming pared 2 bases from V and 6 bases from J, leaving 7 bases between. CDR3 loop: CASSLSRSGELFF. CDR3 in DNA: TGTGCCAGCAGCTTATCACGGTCCGGGGAGCTGTTTTTT.

With respect to this clone: At one boundary the junction diverges from the germline segment, which might be a read error. This chain joins TRBV7-9 and TRBJ1-2; D is unresolved. This CDR3 has 13 residues. Looked up from germline, CDR1 is SEHNR and CDR2 is FQNEAQ (reference sequence). Here the CDR3 DNA reads TGTTCCAGCAGCTTACCGGTTGGTTATGGCTACACCTTC. As protein: CSSSLPVGYGYTF.

Details on this clone: Mismatch with germline at one junction end may stem from a read error. V and J are TRBV6-1 and TRBJ2-7, with D possibly matching TRBD1 (5 bases). The CDR3 has 11 residues. In germline, CDR1 is MNHNS, CDR2 SASEGT. The CDR3 DNA follows: TGTGCCAGCAGTGTTGCCCTCGGACAACACTTC. Protein: CASSVALGQHF.